The following is a T cell receptor beta chain sequence with its context. This clonotype has just one count. It has no known antigen specificity. A read error may produce the germline difference seen at one junction end. Hyperthyroidism was considered stable if no progression to ophthalmopathy occurred within 18 months of follow-up. The hyperthyroidism patients were 18 to 65 years old and newly diagnosed, with a disease duration of less than 2 months. Patients with other autoimmune diseases, uncontrolled infections, pregnancy or lactation were excluded. Diagnosis was based on clinical symptoms, serum thyroxine, TRAb, thyroid ultrasound and orbital computed tomography. Ficoll-Paque density gradient centrifugation was used to isolate PBMCs from 8 to 10 ml of fresh peripheral blood. Total RNA was extracted with Trizol reagent and quality-checked on an Agilent 2100 Bioanalyzer. This sample was taken from a study of Graves' ophthalmopathy and Graves' hyperthyroidism (dated by TCRdb to about 2018). With regard to the full study: Peripheral blood was collected at initial diagnosis, before any treatment. The 100 or so discovery patients were divided at random into training and test sets in a 7:3 ratio. After sampling, hyperthyroidism patients received methimazole starting at 30 mg daily, and ophthalmopathy patients received high-dose intravenous methylprednisolone. To tell Graves' ophthalmopathy apart from Graves' hyperthyroidism, and to predict which patients would progress to ophthalmopathy, the study relied on TCR beta repertoire signatures. For independent validation, a separate cohort was made up of around 18 hyperthyroidism patients plus 17 patients who later progressed from hyperthyroidism to ophthalmopathy. In total, approximately 130 blood samples were TCR-sequenced: some 43 ophthalmopathy, over 70 hyperthyroidism and about 17 hyperthyroidism-to-ophthalmopathy patients. In a handful of hyperthyroidism patients, the T-cell repertoire of thyroid tissue was compared with the T-cell repertoire of blood. To explore V-J signatures that separate ophthalmopathy from hyperthyroidism, a discovery set of around 97 patients was enrolled, consisting of roughly 45 with ophthalmopathy and approximately 60 with stable hyperthyroidism. The investigation overall reported the following: Ophthalmopathy was separated from stable hyperthyroidism by the 13-signature model with about 89% sensitivity and roughly 82% specificity in cross-validation and with 80%/75% in the test set. Among expanded thyroid clonotypes with frequency above 0.001, most also showed up in blood, which suggests that blood repertoires may reflect the thyroid immune response. No statistical method was used to predetermine the sample size, and group allocation was not hidden from the investigators. In validation, the model predicted ophthalmopathy progression with about 70% sensitivity and around 72% specificity; some 13 predicted patients were CT-confirmed with GO in a median of approximately six months.

For repertoire sequencing, the TCR beta CDR3 regions were amplified from RNA transcripts. The first round was an RT-PCR using HTBI primers with the Qiagen OneStep RT-PCR kit, and this first round was followed by a second-round multiplex PCR, then size selection and purification. The libraries underwent paired-end sequencing with 100 bp reads on an Illumina HiSeq2000. Concerning the study's data processing: SOAPnuke was used to process the reads, removing any read that contained adapters or uncalled bases, had a mean Phred below 15, or lacked an exact match to the constant primer or identifier. COPE v1.2.5 was used to merge high-quality paired reads. Each unique nucleotide sequence was treated as a clonotype, and MiTCR v1.1 was used to align the clonotypes to the IMGT TRB V, D and J references. Only V-J combinations with frequency above 0.0001 were analysed, covering 99.2% of repertoires. A TCR clonal expansion and chaos score per V-J combination was defined as the ratio of F50 clonal expansion to chaos observed in the TCRdist matrix. Features were reduced by Welch's t-statistics and random forest to more than 10 V-J combinations, which fed a naive Bayes classifier. Thyroid-blood repertoire similarity was quantified with the Morisita-Horn index. TCRdb reprocessed the public reads (quality trimming at Q25 with fastp, clone calling with MiXCR) and kept in-frame beta chains. Identical CDR3 protein sequences are pooled into one entry, listed with their most common genes and DNA. The V and J calls shown here were made by TCRdb, not taken from the authors' results. The sample table contains about 620,000 distinct CDR3 sequences; only one count was recorded for about 20% of them. About 6.6% of the sample belongs to the ten largest clones.

The clonotype was recovered from a woman between 18 and 29 years old with stable Graves' hyperthyroidism. Some clones in this sample may be carry-over from other donors' samples. Donor details come from another sample of the same person, matched by shared clones. The sequenced sample consisted of peripheral blood.

The nucleotide sequence reads TGTGCCGGCAGCTTCCCCGGGACTAGCGGGGGCGAGACCCAGTACTTC. Its amino acids are CAGSFPGTSGGETQYF. In this chain, TRBV5-4 is recombined with TRBJ2-5; 14 central bases correspond to TRBD2. According to the germline V gene (reference sequence), CDR1 reads SGHNT and CDR2 reads YYREEE. Inclusive of the bounding cysteine and phenylalanine, the CDR3 is 16 residues long. The retained sequence is limited to the CDR3, 48 bases, with the frame set at the first base.